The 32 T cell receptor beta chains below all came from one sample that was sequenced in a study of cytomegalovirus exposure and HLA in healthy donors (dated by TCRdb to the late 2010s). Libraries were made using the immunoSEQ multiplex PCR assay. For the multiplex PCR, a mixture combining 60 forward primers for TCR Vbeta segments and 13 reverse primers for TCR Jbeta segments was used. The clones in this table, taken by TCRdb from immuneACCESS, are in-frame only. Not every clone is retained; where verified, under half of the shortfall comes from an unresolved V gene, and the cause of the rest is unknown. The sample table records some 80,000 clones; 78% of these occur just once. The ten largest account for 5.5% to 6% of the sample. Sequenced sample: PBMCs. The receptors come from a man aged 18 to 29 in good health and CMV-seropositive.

In DNA form, the CDR3 reads TGTGCCAGCAGCGTCCTTAGCGGATCCTACGAGCAGTACTTC. Translation gives CASSVLSGSYEQYF. The J gene is TRBJ2-7, the V gene TRBV7-9; a weak D match, TRBD2 (6 bases). Germline loops: CDR1 SEHNR, CDR2 FQNEAQ (reference sequence). This CDR3 is built from 14 residues. Trimming took 5 bases from V and 1 from J, leaving 12 bases between them. The entire variable domain, with the rest obtained from reference TRBV7-9 and TRBJ2-7, is as follows: DTGVSQNPRHKITKRGQNVTFRCDPISEHNRLYWYRQTLGQGPEFLTYFQNEAQLEKSRLLSDRFSAERPKGSFSTLEIQRTEQGDSAMYLCASSVLSGSYEQYFGPGTRLTVT.

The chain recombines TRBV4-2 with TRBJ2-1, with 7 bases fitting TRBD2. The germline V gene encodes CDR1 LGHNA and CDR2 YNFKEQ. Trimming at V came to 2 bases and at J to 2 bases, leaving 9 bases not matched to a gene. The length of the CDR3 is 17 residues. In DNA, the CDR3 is TGTGCCAGCAGCCAAACTAGACTCAGCGGGACCTACAATGAGCAGTTCTTC. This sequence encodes CASSQTRLSGTYNEQFF.

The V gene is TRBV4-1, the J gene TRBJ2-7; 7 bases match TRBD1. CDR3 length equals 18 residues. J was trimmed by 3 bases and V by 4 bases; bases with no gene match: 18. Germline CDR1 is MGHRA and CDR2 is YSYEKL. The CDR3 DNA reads TGCGCCAGCAGCCCAAGAGGGACAGCTAAAGAGGGCTACTACGAGCAGTACTTC. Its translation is CASSPRGTAKEGYYEQYF.

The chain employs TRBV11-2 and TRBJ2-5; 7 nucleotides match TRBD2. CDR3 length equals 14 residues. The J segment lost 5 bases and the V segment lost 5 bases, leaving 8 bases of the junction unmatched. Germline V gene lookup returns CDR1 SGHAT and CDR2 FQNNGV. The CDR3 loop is CASSPPRGGETQYF. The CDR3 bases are TGTGCCAGCAGCCCCCCGAGGGGAGGGGAGACCCAGTACTTC.

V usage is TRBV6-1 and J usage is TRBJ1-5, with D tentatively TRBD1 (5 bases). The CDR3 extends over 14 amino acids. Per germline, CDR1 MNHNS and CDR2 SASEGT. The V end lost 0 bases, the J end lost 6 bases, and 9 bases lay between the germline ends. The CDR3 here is CASSEAGGGQPQHF. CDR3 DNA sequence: TGTGCCAGCAGTGAAGCCGGGGGGGGTCAGCCCCAGCATTTT.

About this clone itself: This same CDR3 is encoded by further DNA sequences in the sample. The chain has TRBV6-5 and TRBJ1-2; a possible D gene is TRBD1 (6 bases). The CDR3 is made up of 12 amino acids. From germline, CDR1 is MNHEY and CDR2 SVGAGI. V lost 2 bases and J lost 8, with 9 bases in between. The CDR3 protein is CASSYGGGGYTF. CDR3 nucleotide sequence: TGTGCCAGCAGTTACGGGGGCGGGGGCTACACCTTC.

The CDR3 region has the DNA TGCAGCGTTGCTAGGGGGCTTAACACTGAAGCTTTCTTT. This gives the protein CSVARGLNTEAFF. The genes are TRBV29-1 and TRBJ1-1; 7 bases line up with TRBD1. V gave up 4 bases and J gave up 2 bases; unmatched junction bases: 4. This CDR3 has 13 residues. CDR1 is SQVTM, CDR2 ANQGSEA, per germline.

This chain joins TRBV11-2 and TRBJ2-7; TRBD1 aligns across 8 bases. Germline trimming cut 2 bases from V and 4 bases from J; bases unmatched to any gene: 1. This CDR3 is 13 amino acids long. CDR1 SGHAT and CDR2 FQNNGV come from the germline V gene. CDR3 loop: CASSLNRGYEQYF. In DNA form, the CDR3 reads TGTGCCAGCAGCTTAAACAGGGGGTACGAGCAGTACTTC.

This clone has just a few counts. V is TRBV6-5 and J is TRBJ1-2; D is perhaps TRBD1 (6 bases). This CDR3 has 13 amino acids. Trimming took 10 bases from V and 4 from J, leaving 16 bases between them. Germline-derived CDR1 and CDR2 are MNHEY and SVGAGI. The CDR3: CATTGRGSYGYTF. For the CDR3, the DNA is TGTGCCACCACGGGCAGGGGCAGCTATGGCTACACCTTC.

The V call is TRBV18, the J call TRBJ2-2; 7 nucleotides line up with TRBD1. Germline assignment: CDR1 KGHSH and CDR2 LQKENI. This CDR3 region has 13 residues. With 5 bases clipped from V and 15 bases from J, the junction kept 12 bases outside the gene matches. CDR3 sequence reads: CASSTDRQGRLFF. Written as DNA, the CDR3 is TGTGCCAGCTCAACCGACCGACAGGGAAGGTTGTTTTTT.

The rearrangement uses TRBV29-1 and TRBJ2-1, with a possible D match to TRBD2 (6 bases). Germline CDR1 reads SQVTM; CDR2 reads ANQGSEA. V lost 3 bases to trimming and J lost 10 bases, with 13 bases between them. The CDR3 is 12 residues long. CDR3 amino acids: CSVEWGVDEQFF. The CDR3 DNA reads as TGCAGCGTTGAGTGGGGGGTTGACGAGCAGTTCTTC.

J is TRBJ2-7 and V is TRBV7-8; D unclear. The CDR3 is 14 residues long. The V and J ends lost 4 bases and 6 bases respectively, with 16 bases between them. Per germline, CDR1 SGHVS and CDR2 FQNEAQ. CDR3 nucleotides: TGTGCCAGCAGCTCACAACGTCTGGTCCGCGAGCAGTACTTC. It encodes CASSSQRLVREQYF.

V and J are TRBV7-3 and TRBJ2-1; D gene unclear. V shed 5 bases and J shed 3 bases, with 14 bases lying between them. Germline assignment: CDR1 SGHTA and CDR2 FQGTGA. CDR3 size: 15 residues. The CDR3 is CASSVLTRSYNEQFF. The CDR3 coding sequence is TGTGCCAGCAGCGTATTAACCAGAAGCTACAATGAGCAGTTCTTC.

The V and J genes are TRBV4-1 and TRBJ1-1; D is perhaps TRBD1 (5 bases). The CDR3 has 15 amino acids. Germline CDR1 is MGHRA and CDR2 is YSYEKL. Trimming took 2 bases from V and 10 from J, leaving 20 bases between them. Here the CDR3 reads CASSQPSGHRVVAFF. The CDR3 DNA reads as TGCGCCAGCAGCCAACCCTCAGGGCATAGAGTCGTAGCTTTCTTT.

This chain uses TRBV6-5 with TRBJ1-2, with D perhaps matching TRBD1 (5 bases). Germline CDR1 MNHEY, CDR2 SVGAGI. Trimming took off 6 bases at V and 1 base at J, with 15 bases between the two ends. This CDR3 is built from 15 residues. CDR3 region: CASSQRDGGNYGYTF. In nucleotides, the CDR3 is TGTGCCAGCAGCCAGCGGGACGGAGGTAACTATGGCTACACCTTC.

This CDR3 reads CASSLGGRAYNEQFF. The CDR3 DNA follows: TGTGCCAGCAGCTTAGGTGGGAGGGCCTACAATGAGCAGTTCTTC. V gene TRBV13 combines with J gene TRBJ2-1; TRBD2 agrees at 7 bases. Germline lookup yields CDR1 PRHDT and CDR2 FYEKMQ (reference sequence). The trim removed 0 bases at V and 2 bases at J, leaving 1 base unmatched. The CDR3 has 15 amino acids.

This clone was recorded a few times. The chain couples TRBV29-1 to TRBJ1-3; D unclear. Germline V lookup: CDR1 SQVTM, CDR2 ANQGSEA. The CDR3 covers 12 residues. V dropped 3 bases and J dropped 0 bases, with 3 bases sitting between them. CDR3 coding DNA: TGCAGCGTTGAGGCCTCTGGAAACACCATATATTTT. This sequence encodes CSVEASGNTIYF.

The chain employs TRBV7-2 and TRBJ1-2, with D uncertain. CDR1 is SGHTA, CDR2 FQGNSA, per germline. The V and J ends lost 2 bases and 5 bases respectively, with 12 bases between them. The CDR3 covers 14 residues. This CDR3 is CASSLPGGMYGYTF. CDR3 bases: TGTGCCAGCAGCTTACCAGGCGGGATGTATGGCTACACCTTC.

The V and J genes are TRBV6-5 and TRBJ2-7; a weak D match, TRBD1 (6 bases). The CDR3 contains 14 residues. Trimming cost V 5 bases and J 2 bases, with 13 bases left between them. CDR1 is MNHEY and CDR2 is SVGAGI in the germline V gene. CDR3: CASSGREGAYEQYF. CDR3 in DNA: TGTGCCAGCAGTGGAAGAGAGGGGGCCTACGAGCAGTACTTC.

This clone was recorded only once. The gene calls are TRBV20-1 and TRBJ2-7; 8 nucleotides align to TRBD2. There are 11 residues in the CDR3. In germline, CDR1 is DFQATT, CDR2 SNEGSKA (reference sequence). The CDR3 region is CRTSVGYEQYF. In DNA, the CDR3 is TGCAGGACTAGCGTGGGCTACGAGCAGTACTTC.

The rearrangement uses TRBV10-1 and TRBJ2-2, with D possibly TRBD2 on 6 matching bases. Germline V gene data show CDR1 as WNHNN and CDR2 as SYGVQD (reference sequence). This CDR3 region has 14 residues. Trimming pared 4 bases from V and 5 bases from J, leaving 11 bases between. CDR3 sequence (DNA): TGCGCCAGCAGTGGACTAGGCCGGACCGGGGAGCTGTTTTTT. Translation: CASSGLGRTGELFF.

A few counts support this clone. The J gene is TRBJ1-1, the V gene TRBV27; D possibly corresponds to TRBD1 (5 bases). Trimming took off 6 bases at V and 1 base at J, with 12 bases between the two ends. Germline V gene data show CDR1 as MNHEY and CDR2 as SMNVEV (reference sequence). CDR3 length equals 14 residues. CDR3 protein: CASSPSRANTEAFF. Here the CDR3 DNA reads TGTGCCAGCAGCCCCTCCAGGGCGAACACTGAAGCTTTCTTT.

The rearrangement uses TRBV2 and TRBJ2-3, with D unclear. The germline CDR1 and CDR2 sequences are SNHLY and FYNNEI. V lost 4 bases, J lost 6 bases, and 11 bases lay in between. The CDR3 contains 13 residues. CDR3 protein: CASSGEAFDTQYF. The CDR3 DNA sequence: TGTGCCAGCAGTGGAGAAGCCTTTGATACGCAGTATTTT.

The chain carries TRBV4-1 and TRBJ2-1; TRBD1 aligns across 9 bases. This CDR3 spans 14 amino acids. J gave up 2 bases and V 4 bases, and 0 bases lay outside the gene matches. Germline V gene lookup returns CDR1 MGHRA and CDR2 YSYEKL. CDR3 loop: CASSRDRAYNEQFF. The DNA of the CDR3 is TGCGCCAGCAGCCGGGACAGGGCCTACAATGAGCAGTTCTTC.

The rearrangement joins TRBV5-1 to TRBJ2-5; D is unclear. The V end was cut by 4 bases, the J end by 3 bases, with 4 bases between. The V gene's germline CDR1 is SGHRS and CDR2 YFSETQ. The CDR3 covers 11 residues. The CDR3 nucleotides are TGCGCCAGCAGCCACAAAGAGACCCAGTACTTC. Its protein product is CASSHKETQYF.

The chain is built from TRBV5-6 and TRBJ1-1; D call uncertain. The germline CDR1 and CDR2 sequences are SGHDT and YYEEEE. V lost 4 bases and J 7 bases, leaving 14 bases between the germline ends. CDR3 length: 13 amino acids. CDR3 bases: TGTGCCAGCAGCAAGACGCGGCGAGTTGAAGCTTTCTTT. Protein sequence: CASSKTRRVEAFF.

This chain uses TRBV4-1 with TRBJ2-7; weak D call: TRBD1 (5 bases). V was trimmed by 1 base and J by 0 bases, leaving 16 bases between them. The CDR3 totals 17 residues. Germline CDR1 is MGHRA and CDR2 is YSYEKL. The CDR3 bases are TGCGCCAGCAGCCAAGTTCAAGGGGCCGATCGCTCCTACGAGCAGTACTTC. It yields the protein CASSQVQGADRSYEQYF.

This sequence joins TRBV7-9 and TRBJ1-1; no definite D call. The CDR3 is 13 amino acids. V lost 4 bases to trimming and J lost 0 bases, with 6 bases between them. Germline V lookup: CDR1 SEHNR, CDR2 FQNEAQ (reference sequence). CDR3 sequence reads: CASSSGMNTEAFF. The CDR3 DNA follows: TGTGCCAGCAGCTCAGGAATGAACACTGAAGCTTTCTTT. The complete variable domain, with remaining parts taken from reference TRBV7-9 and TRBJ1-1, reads DTGVSQNPRHKITKRGQNVTFRCDPISEHNRLYWYRQTLGQGPEFLTYFQNEAQLEKSRLLSDRFSAERPKGSFSTLEIQRTEQGDSAMYLCASSSGMNTEAFFGQGTRLTVV.

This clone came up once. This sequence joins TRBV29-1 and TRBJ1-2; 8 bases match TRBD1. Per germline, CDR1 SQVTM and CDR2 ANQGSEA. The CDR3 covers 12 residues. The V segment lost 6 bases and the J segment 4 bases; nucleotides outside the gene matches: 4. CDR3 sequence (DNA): TGCAGCGTGTGGACAGGGTCCTATGGCTACACCTTC. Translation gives CSVWTGSYGYTF.

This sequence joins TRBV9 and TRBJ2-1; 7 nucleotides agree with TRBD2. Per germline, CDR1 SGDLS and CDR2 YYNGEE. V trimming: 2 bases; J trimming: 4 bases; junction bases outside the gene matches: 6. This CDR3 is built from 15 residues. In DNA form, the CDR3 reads TGTGCCAGCAGCGTGGTAGCGGGTCGATACAATGAGCAGTTCTTC. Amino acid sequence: CASSVVAGRYNEQFF.

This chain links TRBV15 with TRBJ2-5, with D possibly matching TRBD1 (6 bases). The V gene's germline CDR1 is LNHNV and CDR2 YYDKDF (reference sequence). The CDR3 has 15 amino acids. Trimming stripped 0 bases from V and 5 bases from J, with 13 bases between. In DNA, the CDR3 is TGTGCCACCAGCAGAGATCCGGCAGGGGAGGAGACCCAGTACTTC. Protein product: CATSRDPAGEETQYF. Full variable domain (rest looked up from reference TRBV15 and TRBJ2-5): DAMVIQNPRYQVTQFGKPVTLSCSQTLNHNVMYWYQQKSSQAPKLLFHYYDKDFNNEADTPDNFQSRRPNTSFCFLDIRSPGLGDTAMYLCATSRDPAGEETQYFGPGTRLLVL.

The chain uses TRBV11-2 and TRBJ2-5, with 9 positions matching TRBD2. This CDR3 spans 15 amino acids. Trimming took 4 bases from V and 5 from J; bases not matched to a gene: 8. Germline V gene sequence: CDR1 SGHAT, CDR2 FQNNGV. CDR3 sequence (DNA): TGTGCCAGCAGCTACCGTGCGGGAGGGGGGGAGACCCAGTACTTC. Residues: CASSYRAGGGETQYF.